A selection of T cell receptor beta chains follows, all from one sample in a study of blood T cells in healthy people across ages. Via MiXCR, TCRdb re-called the 5' RACE reads, giving one row per CDR3 protein. The table has 1,500,000 or so distinct CDR3 sequences, approximately 59% seen once. What was sequenced was blood. The source of these receptors is a man aged 18 to 35 in good health. Each CDR3 is given with its conserved first and last residue. The order of the fields is V gene, J gene, D gene, clone size, CDR3 protein, CDR3 DNA. The D gene is left open where the match is weak. Size tells how often a clone was seen (once, few, many) or the class of an expanded clone, and some rows leave it out.

>TRBV10-3|TRBJ2-7|TRBD2|-
CAISELVAGPSNSEQYF
TGTGCCATCAGTGAACTAGTAGCGGGCCCCTCCAACAGCGAGCAGTACTTC
>TRBV12-3/TRBV12-4|TRBJ2-1|-|few
CASSFPTYEQFF
TGTGCCAGCAGTTTTCCTACCTATGAGCAGTTCTTC
>TRBV29-1|TRBJ2-6|-|-
CSVELGGGANVLTF
TGCAGCGTTGAACTGGGAGGTGGGGCCAACGTCCTGACTTTC
>TRBV13|TRBJ2-7|TRBD1|few
CASSARDRGGEQYF
TGTGCCAGCAGCGCCCGGGACAGGGGAGGCGAGCAGTACTTC
>TRBV3-1|TRBJ1-6|-|-
CASTTGGERSPLHF
TGTGCCAGCACCACTGGGGGGGAGCGGTCACCCCTCCACTTT
>TRBV7-9|TRBJ2-7|TRBD2|-
CASSSGTSGGKYEQYF
TGTGCCAGCAGCTCCGGGACTAGCGGGGGGAAATACGAGCAGTACTTC
>TRBV4-1|TRBJ2-7|-|-
CASSQDVGRETYEQYF
TGCGCCAGCAGCCAAGATGTCGGCAGGGAGACCTACGAGCAGTACTTC
>TRBV29-1|TRBJ2-1|-|-
CSVEEGARGSEQFF
TGCAGCGTTGAGGAGGGGGCGAGAGGAAGTGAGCAGTTCTTC
>TRBV5-5|TRBJ2-1|TRBD2|-
CASSLASGSLYNEQFF
TGTGCCAGCAGCTTGGCTAGCGGGAGTCTCTACAATGAGCAGTTCTTC
>TRBV6-2/TRBV6-3|TRBJ1-2|-|-
CASSYSRGSSGGYTF
TGTGCCAGCAGTTACTCCAGGGGATCTAGCGGTGGCTACACCTTC
>TRBV11-2|TRBJ1-1|-|-
CASSLDLASDTPPADTEAFF
TGTGCCAGCAGCTTAGATCTTGCAAGCGACACTCCCCCAGCGGACACTGAAGCTTTCTTT